This TCR beta chain was recorded in a study of beta chain features in type 1 diabetes (dated by TCRdb to between 2017 and 2018). In the study overall: Mean age, gender distribution, total cell number and subset yield did not differ between patients and healthy donors. In the study, recently diagnosed type 1 diabetes patients and matched healthy donors were compared on the TCRB repertoires of their sorted circulating CD4+ T cell subsets. Whereas all 30 or so donors provided naive and central memory subsets, regulatory and stem cell-like memory subsets were isolated from just 8 patients and about 8 healthy donors. A total of some 100,000,000 sorted cells were examined across all samples, and a strong correlation was observed between cell number per subset and RNA yield.

Measured from the cysteine to the phenylalanine, the CDR3 is 13 residues long. The DNA shown is the 39-base CDR3, in frame from base 1. CDR1 and CDR2 were assigned from the germline V gene as SGHTA and FQGNSA. A distance of 7 bases separates the germline ends of V and J, which lose 1 base and 3 bases respectively. Worth noting for this clone: The specificity of this receptor is unknown. No base qualities exist here, and no much larger clone lies one base off it. The sample contains more than one DNA sequence encoding this CDR3.

All of the isolated RNA was reverse transcribed with the High Capacity cDNA Reverse Transcription Kit, so expressed TCRB transcripts were sequenced. Deep immunoSEQ sequencing was applied to naive, central memory and regulatory T cell samples, giving an average of about 3.6 million total reads per sample. After sorted cells were lysed in RLT buffer, RNA was extracted with DNase-treated RNeasy Micro or Mini kits, with the choice depending on cell number. Each cell subset was processed on its own to prevent cross-contamination, while patient and healthy donor samples were processed together. TCRB sequences were amplified from cDNA with the immunoSEQ multiplex PCR, producing 87-bp fragments spanning the CDR3 region. Amplicons were sequenced on the Illumina HiSeq platform. The authors' analysis ran thus. Synthetic template baselines were used to correct PCR bias computationally, reads within Hamming distance 2 were collapsed, and singletons that could not be merged were discarded. Reads were aligned against IMGT so that V, D and J genes, CDR3 length and insertions or deletions at six rearrangement sites could be assigned. Within each subset, clonotype counts were normalized to sorted cell number, after which true diversity and Gini coefficients were computed with the tcR R package. The overlap coefficient, calculated on TCRB nucleotide sequences, was used to quantify repertoire sharing. As a proxy for the pre-selection repertoire, out-of-frame TCRB sequences from naive cells were analyzed. Not all clones reach the TCRdb copy of this immuneACCESS table, which keeps in-frame sequences only. Checked studies attribute under half of the gap to unresolved V genes and leave the rest unexplained. From that table come the V and J calls and clone size; the DNA was used to work out D and trimming. The sample table shows under 950,000 clones, and 17% are seen once. The top ten clones comprise about 0.02% of the sample.

What the research found in general, with its limitations: Fewer insertions and more nucleotide deletions at VDJ recombination sites were observed in patients with type 1 diabetes, implying thymic rearrangement abnormalities. Shorter templates might have been favored by PCR, but patient and control samples were amplified and corrected together, so both groups would have been affected equally by any skew. Because the HLA sub-analyses included only small numbers of individuals, any influence of HLA type on TCRB rearrangement was left unresolved. A moderate but significant shortening of TCRB CDR3 length was observed in type 1 diabetes patients in all four CD4+ subsets. Naive, central memory and regulatory TCRB repertoires appeared to be more alike among patients than among healthy donors. Because cDNA was sequenced instead of genomic DNA, highly expressing activated cells could be over-represented, though the groups showed no difference in activation or CD3 levels.

From each donor, a single peripheral blood sample of 100 to 150 mL on average was drawn into heparinised tubes. A BD FACSAria II and a panel including CD45RO, CCR7, CD25, CD127, CD95 and CD27 were used to sort naive, central memory, regulatory and stem cell-like memory CD4+ T cells. All sorted populations exceeded 95% purity. PBMCs were isolated right away by Lymphoprep density gradient centrifugation and were stained directly, without culture. So that batch effects would be minimized, each experiment stained and sorted samples in pairs, pairing one healthy donor with one patient. The sequenced sample consisted of naive CD4+ T cells from blood. The label giving this sample's cell subset or site can be read as: true naive CD4+ T cells. The source is a woman between 18 and 30 years old in good health. The rearrangement combines TRBV7-2 with TRBJ2-7; TRBD2 could be the D gene, as 6 bases match. DNA sequence: TGTGCCAGCAGCTTAGGGAGGGACTACGAGCAGTACTTC. Translation gives CASSLGRDYEQYF.